This section outlines one TCR beta chain sequence together with its context. The PCR had 60 Vbeta and 13 Jbeta primers. Sequenced by immunoSEQ multiplex PCR; TCRdb stores in-frame clones only, minus some. The repertoire holds 100,000 to 130,000 clones, about 74% seen once, with 12% to 15% in the top ten. This sample was taken from a study of cytomegalovirus exposure and HLA in healthy donors. The germline gives CDR1 LGHNA, CDR2 YNFKEQ. This CDR3 spans 16 amino acids. The V segment lost 7 bases and the J segment 1 base; nucleotides outside the gene matches: 5. The TCR originated in a middle-aged woman in good health and CMV-seropositive. The material sequenced was PBMCs. The chain uses TRBV4-2 and TRBJ2-5; 14 positions agree with TRBD2. The CDR3 here is CASTPGTSGGQETQYF. In DNA, the CDR3 is TGTGCCAGCACCCCAGGGACTAGCGGGGGCCAAGAGACCCAGTACTTC.